The rows below give T cell receptor beta chains drawn from one sample of a study of human T cells and chemical hapten exposure. TCRdb reanalysed the 5' RACE reads using MiXCR and keeps one entry per CDR3 protein. This table holds about 81,000 distinct CDR3 sequences, approximately 15% found once. The receptors here all came from a female donor in good health. Each CDR3 is given without its conserved first and last residue. The D gene is left open where the match is weak.

TRBJ2-7,TRBV7-2,-,ASSLREGGSEQY
TRBJ2-1,TRBV20-1,-,SANVSPYNEQF
TRBJ1-2,TRBV19,TRBD1,ASSSTGGTPVDALANYGYT
TRBJ2-2,TRBV9,-,ASSVSRGLPRTGELF
TRBJ1-2,TRBV6-2/TRBV6-3,-,ASSPEGRNYGYT
TRBJ1-5,TRBV5-5,-,ASSFSGPGQPQH
TRBJ2-2,TRBV5-1,TRBD1,ASSPDRGITGELF
TRBJ1-6,TRBV20-1,TRBD1,SAHNPDRARNSPLH
TRBJ2-3,TRBV5-1,-,ASSLLSSEDTQY
TRBJ2-5,TRBV28,-,ASSIRDRETQY
TRBJ2-3,TRBV15,TRBD2,ATSRDWTSGGAGDTQY
TRBJ2-3,TRBV2,TRBD2,ASSLAGVGSTDTQY
TRBJ1-1,TRBV5-6,-,ASSLVQGTEAF
TRBJ1-2,TRBV28,-,ASSFPTMLQSNYGYT
TRBJ2-3,TRBV20-1,-,SARDVLADTQY
TRBJ2-1,TRBV6-5,TRBD1,ASSYTGQGNNEQF
TRBJ2-1,TRBV5-1,TRBD2,ASSNPGTRLNEQF
TRBJ1-1,TRBV2,TRBD1,ASSADREDTEAF
TRBJ2-6,TRBV9,-,ASSIPSSGANVLT
TRBJ1-6,TRBV10-3,TRBD1,AARQGLEGNSPLH
TRBJ1-1,TRBV7-2,-,ASSYGGAGEAF
TRBJ1-1,TRBV20-1,-,SASEGGDTEAF
TRBJ2-2,TRBV4-1,-,ASRVGVSGELF
TRBJ2-1,TRBV7-9,-,ASSLDGESSYNEQF
TRBJ1-5,TRBV12-5,-,ASGLDFGPSGVDTNQPQH
TRBJ1-5,TRBV7-2,-,ASSLQYNQPQH
TRBJ2-1,TRBV19,TRBD2,ASSLIGLAGREEQF
TRBJ2-1,TRBV7-9,-,ASSSGTARGTNEQF
TRBJ2-7,TRBV2,-,ASSLEEQY
TRBJ1-4,TRBV4-3,TRBD1,ASSPGGSGEKLF
TRBJ2-4,TRBV6-5,TRBD1,ASSRQGLAKNIQY
TRBJ2-3,TRBV12-3/TRBV12-4,-,ASSLAGGLYTQY
TRBJ2-2,TRBV2,TRBD1,ASTYRGTNTGELF
TRBJ2-3,TRBV18,-,ASSPEKGTAGDTQY
TRBJ2-1,TRBV5-1,TRBD1,ASSTKGQGPNEQF
TRBJ2-3,TRBV11-2,TRBD2,ASSLTLAGGIDTQY
TRBJ1-1,TRBV4-3,-,ASSRTTGNTEAF
TRBJ2-7,TRBV5-1,-,ASSLAWGAHEQY
TRBJ2-7,TRBV29-1,TRBD1,SVLTDRVY
TRBJ1-1,TRBV6-4,-,ASSDGSENTEAF
TRBJ2-1,TRBV6-5,TRBD2,ASGETSGNVDEQF
TRBJ2-1,TRBV18,TRBD2,ASSQSGSSYNEQF
TRBJ2-7,TRBV6-1,TRBD1,ASSEYRGFVEQY
TRBJ2-1,TRBV4-3,TRBD2,ASSQDRLAGGYNEQF
TRBJ2-6,TRBV6-2/TRBV6-3,-,ASRGPTGNSGANVLT
TRBJ1-2,TRBV7-2,TRBD1,ASSQRGTGSLYGYT
TRBJ2-3,TRBV15,TRBD2,ATSPTLADTQY
TRBJ1-5,TRBV28,-,ASSLGNRDNQPQH
TRBJ2-1,TRBV6-2/TRBV6-3,TRBD2,ASSGRAGGPYEQF
TRBJ2-7,TRBV6-2/TRBV6-3,TRBD2,ASSYSGEGQSYEQY
TRBJ2-1,TRBV6-2/TRBV6-3,TRBD1,ASTRDRGRNEQF
TRBJ1-1,TRBV3-1,-,ASSQVGSMNTEAF